This TCR beta chain was observed in a study of T cell repertoires in cytomegalovirus infection. Study-level information: Researchers turned to recently identified HLA-C-restricted CMV epitopes as well as well-studied HLA-B-restricted ones. Matching HLA type and CMV infection were both indicated by public TCR beta signatures. Study observations and caveats: Totalled public TCR beta family frequency picked out people who carried CMV plus the relevant HLA. Predominance within the ex vivo response was attributable to HLA-C-restricted CMV-specific TCR beta clonotypes.

TCRdb used MiXCR to reprocess the reads, holding one entry per CDR3 protein. The repertoire holds about 71,000 distinct CDR3 sequences, with 20% as singletons. There are 20 residues in the CDR3. Germline V gives CDR1 SGHTA, CDR2 FQGNSA. The V and J ends lost 0 bases and 2 bases respectively, with 24 bases between them. Only a few counts were recorded for this clonotype. Its antigen is undetermined. The source was CD8+ T cells from cultured PBMCs, collected from culture after CMV antigen stimulation. This clonotype was obtained from a human donor in good health (CMV status not recorded). Some clones in this sample may be carry-over from other donors' samples. The chain has TRBV7-2 and TRBJ2-3, with D possibly matching TRBD2 (6 bases). Written as DNA, the CDR3 is TGTGCCAGCAGCTTAGCGGATCCGGAGAGGTCGGGACTCAACACAGATACGCAGTATTTT. Protein sequence: CASSLADPERSGLNTDTQYF.